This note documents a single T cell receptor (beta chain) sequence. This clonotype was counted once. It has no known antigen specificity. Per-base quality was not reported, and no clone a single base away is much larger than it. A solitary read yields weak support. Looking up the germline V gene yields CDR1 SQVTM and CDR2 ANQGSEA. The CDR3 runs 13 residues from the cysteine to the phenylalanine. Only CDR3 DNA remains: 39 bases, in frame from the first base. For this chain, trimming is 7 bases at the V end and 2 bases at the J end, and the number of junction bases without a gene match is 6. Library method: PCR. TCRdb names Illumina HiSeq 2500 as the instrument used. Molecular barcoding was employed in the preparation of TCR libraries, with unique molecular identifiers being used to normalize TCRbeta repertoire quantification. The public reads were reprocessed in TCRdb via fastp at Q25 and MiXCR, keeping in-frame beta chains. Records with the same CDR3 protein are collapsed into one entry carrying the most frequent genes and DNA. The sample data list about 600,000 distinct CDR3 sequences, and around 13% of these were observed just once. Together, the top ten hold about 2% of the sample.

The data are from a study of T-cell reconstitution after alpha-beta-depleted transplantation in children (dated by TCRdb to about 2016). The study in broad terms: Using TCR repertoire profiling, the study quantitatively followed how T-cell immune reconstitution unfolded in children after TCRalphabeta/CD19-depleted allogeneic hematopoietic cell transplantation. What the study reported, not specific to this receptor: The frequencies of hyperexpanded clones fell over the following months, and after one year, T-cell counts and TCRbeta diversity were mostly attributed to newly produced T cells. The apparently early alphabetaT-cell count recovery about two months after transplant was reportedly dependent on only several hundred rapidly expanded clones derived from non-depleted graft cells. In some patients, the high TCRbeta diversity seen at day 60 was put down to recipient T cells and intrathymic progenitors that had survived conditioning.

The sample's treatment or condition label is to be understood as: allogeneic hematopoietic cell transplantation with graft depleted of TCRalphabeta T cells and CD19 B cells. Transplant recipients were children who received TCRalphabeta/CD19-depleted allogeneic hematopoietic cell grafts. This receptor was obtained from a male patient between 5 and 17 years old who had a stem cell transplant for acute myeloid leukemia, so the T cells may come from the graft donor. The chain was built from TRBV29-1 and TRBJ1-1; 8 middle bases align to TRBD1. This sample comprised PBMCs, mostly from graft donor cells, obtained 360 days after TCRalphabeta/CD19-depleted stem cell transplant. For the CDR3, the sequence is CSGTGGKNTEAFF. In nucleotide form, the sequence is TGCAGCGGTACAGGGGGAAAAAACACTGAAGCTTTCTTT.